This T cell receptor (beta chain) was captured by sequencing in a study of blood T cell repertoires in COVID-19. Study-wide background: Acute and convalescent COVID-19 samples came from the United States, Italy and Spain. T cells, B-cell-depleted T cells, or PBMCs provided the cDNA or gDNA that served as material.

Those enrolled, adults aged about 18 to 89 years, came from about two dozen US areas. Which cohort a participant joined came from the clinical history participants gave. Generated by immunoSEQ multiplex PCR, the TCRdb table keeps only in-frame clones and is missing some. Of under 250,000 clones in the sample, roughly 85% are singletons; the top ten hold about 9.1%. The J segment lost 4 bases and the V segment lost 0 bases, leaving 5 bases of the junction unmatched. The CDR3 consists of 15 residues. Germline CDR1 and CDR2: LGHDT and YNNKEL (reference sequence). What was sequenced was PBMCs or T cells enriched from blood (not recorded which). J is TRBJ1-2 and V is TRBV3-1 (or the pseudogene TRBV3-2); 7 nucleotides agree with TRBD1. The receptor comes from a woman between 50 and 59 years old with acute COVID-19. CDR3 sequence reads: CASSQDDRVSYGYTF. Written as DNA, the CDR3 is TGTGCCAGCAGCCAAGATGACAGGGTTAGCTATGGCTACACCTTC.